The rows below give T cell receptor beta chains drawn from one sample of a study of tumor-infiltrating lymphocytes in localized non-small cell lung cancer. The repertoire was sequenced with immunoSEQ multiplex PCR; TCRdb's copy has only in-frame clones and lacks some. The data contain more than 10,000 clones, approximately 79% of them singletons. Specimen: lung tumor tissue. The source is a human donor with non-small cell lung cancer. Each CDR3 is given with its conserved first and last residue. Each record gives: V gene, J gene, D gene, clone size, CDR3 protein, CDR3 DNA. The D gene is left open where the match is weak. Expanded clones are given a class, and other clones once, few, many or no size at all.

v_call: TRBV7-8
j_call: TRBJ1-5
d_call: NA
clone_size: NA
cdr3_aa: CASSLVINQPQHF
cdr3_nt: TGTGCCAGCAGCTTAGTCATCAATCAGCCCCAGCATTTT

v_call: TRBV6-1
j_call: TRBJ1-1
d_call: NA
clone_size: NA
cdr3_aa: CASSFSLGVNTEAFF
cdr3_nt: TGTGCCAGCAGTTTTTCTCTGGGGGTGAACACTGAAGCTTTCTTT

v_call: TRBV29-1
j_call: TRBJ2-1
d_call: NA
clone_size: NA
cdr3_aa: CSVGLRAYNEQFF
cdr3_nt: TGCAGCGTTGGGCTCCGGGCCTACAATGAGCAGTTCTTC

v_call: TRBV9
j_call: TRBJ2-3
d_call: TRBD1
clone_size: NA
cdr3_aa: CASSSVFGTGDATDTQYF
cdr3_nt: TGTGCCAGCAGCAGCGTGTTCGGGACAGGGGATGCCACAGATACGCAGTATTTT

v_call: TRBV7-8
j_call: TRBJ1-1
d_call: NA
clone_size: NA
cdr3_aa: CASSPLTVHTEAFF
cdr3_nt: TGTGCCAGCAGCCCCCTTACGGTCCACACTGAAGCTTTCTTT

v_call: TRBV6-6
j_call: TRBJ1-3
d_call: NA
clone_size: few
cdr3_aa: CASRHAGNTIYF
cdr3_nt: TGTGCCAGCAGGCATGCTGGAAACACCATATATTTT

v_call: TRBV19
j_call: TRBJ1-2
d_call: TRBD1
clone_size: NA
cdr3_aa: CASSHRLGQGDYGYTF
cdr3_nt: TGTGCCAGTAGTCACCGGTTAGGACAGGGGGACTATGGCTACACCTTC

v_call: TRBV4-3
j_call: TRBJ2-7
d_call: TRBD2
clone_size: NA
cdr3_aa: CASSQALAANYEQYF
cdr3_nt: TGCGCCAGCAGCCAAGCACTAGCGGCAAACTACGAGCAGTACTTC

v_call: TRBV11-2
j_call: TRBJ2-1
d_call: TRBD1
clone_size: NA
cdr3_aa: CASSGVRTGIYNEQFF
cdr3_nt: TGTGCCAGCAGCGGGGTTAGGACAGGTATATACAATGAGCAGTTCTTC

v_call: TRBV5-6
j_call: TRBJ2-2
d_call: NA
clone_size: once
cdr3_aa: CASSLVPNGELFF
cdr3_nt: TGTGCCAGCAGCTTGGTACCGAATGGGGAGCTGTTTTTT

v_call: TRBV10-3
j_call: TRBJ2-6
d_call: NA
clone_size: once
cdr3_aa: CAISDSGTGANVLTF
cdr3_nt: TGTGCCATCAGTGATTCAGGGACCGGGGCCAACGTCCTGACTTTC

v_call: TRBV7-2
j_call: TRBJ2-7
d_call: TRBD2
clone_size: NA
cdr3_aa: CASSFRLAGGLSSYEQYF
cdr3_nt: TGTGCCAGCAGCTTCCGACTAGCGGGGGGGTTGAGCTCCTACGAGCAGTACTTC

v_call: TRBV4-3
j_call: TRBJ2-1
d_call: TRBD2
clone_size: NA
cdr3_aa: CASSQEIGLVSNNEQFF
cdr3_nt: TGCGCCAGCAGCCAAGAGATCGGACTAGTGTCAAACAATGAGCAGTTCTTC

v_call: TRBV7-2
j_call: TRBJ2-7
d_call: NA
clone_size: few
cdr3_aa: CASSLNTVGEQYF
cdr3_nt: TGTGCCAGCAGCTTAAACACAGTCGGTGAGCAGTACTTC

v_call: TRBV5-1
j_call: TRBJ2-2
d_call: NA
clone_size: NA
cdr3_aa: CASQWGRTDVGELFF
cdr3_nt: TGCGCCAGCCAATGGGGACGGACCGATGTCGGGGAGCTGTTTTTT

v_call: TRBV29-1
j_call: TRBJ1-2
d_call: NA
clone_size: few
cdr3_aa: CSVEVGGGRGYTF
cdr3_nt: TGCAGCGTTGAAGTCGGGGGCGGTAGAGGCTACACCTTC

v_call: TRBV5-4
j_call: TRBJ2-7
d_call: NA
clone_size: NA
cdr3_aa: CASSWDRSYEQYF
cdr3_nt: TGTGCCAGCAGCTGGGACCGCTCCTACGAGCAGTACTTC

v_call: TRBV19
j_call: TRBJ1-2
d_call: NA
clone_size: NA
cdr3_aa: CASSIGEQGRPAGYTF
cdr3_nt: TGTGCCAGTAGTATAGGGGAGCAGGGGCGGCCGGCGGGCTACACCTTC

v_call: TRBV6-1
j_call: TRBJ2-2
d_call: NA
clone_size: NA
cdr3_aa: CASFFGGRSGELFF
cdr3_nt: TGTGCCAGCTTTTTCGGGGGGCGATCCGGGGAGCTGTTTTTT

v_call: TRBV25-1
j_call: TRBJ1-2
d_call: TRBD1
clone_size: NA
cdr3_aa: CASSEPGTGGPGGYTF
cdr3_nt: TGTGCCAGCAGTGAGCCAGGGACAGGGGGCCCGGGTGGCTACACCTTC

v_call: TRBV10-3
j_call: TRBJ1-1
d_call: NA
clone_size: NA
cdr3_aa: CAISEERGNTEAFF
cdr3_nt: TGTGCCATCAGTGAGGAGAGGGGGAACACTGAAGCTTTCTTT

v_call: TRBV5-1
j_call: TRBJ2-7
d_call: TRBD1
clone_size: NA
cdr3_aa: CASSLGDRAYEQYF
cdr3_nt: TGCGCCAGCAGCTTGGGGGACAGGGCCTACGAGCAGTACTTC

v_call: TRBV6-5
j_call: TRBJ1-4
d_call: NA
clone_size: NA
cdr3_aa: CASSYDWGQGNEKLFF
cdr3_nt: TGTGCCAGCAGTTACGATTGGGGGCAGGGAAATGAAAAACTGTTTTTT

v_call: TRBV18
j_call: TRBJ1-1
d_call: TRBD1
clone_size: NA
cdr3_aa: CASSPLPSGGSNTEAFF
cdr3_nt: TGTGCCAGCTCACCACTCCCGTCAGGGGGGTCGAACACTGAAGCTTTCTTT

v_call: TRBV2
j_call: TRBJ2-6
d_call: NA
clone_size: NA
cdr3_aa: CASSSSGANVLTF
cdr3_nt: TGTGCCAGCTCCTCATCTGGGGCCAACGTCCTGACTTTC

v_call: TRBV5-1
j_call: TRBJ2-7
d_call: NA
clone_size: NA
cdr3_aa: CASSGGPSGGVPYEQYF
cdr3_nt: TGCGCCAGCTCCGGAGGGCCCTCTGGGGGAGTCCCCTACGAGCAGTACTTC

v_call: TRBV7-2
j_call: TRBJ1-3
d_call: NA
clone_size: NA
cdr3_aa: CASSLSSGNTIYF
cdr3_nt: TGTGCCAGCAGCTTAAGCTCTGGAAACACCATATATTTT

v_call: TRBV2
j_call: TRBJ2-6
d_call: TRBD1
clone_size: NA
cdr3_aa: CASSWDRAGANVLTF
cdr3_nt: TGTGCCAGCAGTTGGGACAGGGCTGGGGCCAACGTCCTGACTTTC

v_call: TRBV5-1
j_call: TRBJ1-2
d_call: NA
clone_size: NA
cdr3_aa: CASSEGPWDGYTF
cdr3_nt: TGCGCCAGCAGCGAAGGACCCTGGGATGGCTACACCTTC

v_call: TRBV7-3
j_call: TRBJ2-2
d_call: TRBD1
clone_size: NA
cdr3_aa: CASSSTGGAGTGELFF
cdr3_nt: TGTGCCAGCAGCTCAACAGGGGGCGCAGGCACCGGGGAGCTGTTTTTT

v_call: TRBV7-2
j_call: TRBJ1-2
d_call: NA
clone_size: few
cdr3_aa: CASSLGRGLNYGYTF
cdr3_nt: TGTGCCAGCAGCTTAGGGAGGGGGTTAAACTATGGCTACACCTTC

v_call: TRBV30
j_call: TRBJ1-1
d_call: TRBD1
clone_size: NA
cdr3_aa: CAWSHLGQGNTEAFF
cdr3_nt: TGTGCCTGGAGCCACCTCGGACAGGGGAACACTGAAGCTTTCTTT

v_call: TRBV6-1
j_call: TRBJ1-2
d_call: TRBD1
clone_size: NA
cdr3_aa: CASSEMGQNYYGYTF
cdr3_nt: TGTGCCAGCAGTGAAATGGGACAGAATTACTATGGCTACACCTTC

v_call: TRBV2
j_call: TRBJ1-1
d_call: TRBD1
clone_size: once
cdr3_aa: CASRGGQGSSEAFF
cdr3_nt: TGTGCCAGCAGGGGGGGACAGGGCAGCTCTGAAGCTTTCTTT

v_call: TRBV5-8
j_call: TRBJ1-1
d_call: TRBD1
clone_size: NA
cdr3_aa: CASSFGTGASTEAFF
cdr3_nt: TGTGCCAGCAGCTTCGGGACAGGGGCATCCACTGAAGCTTTCTTT